These 15 T cell receptor beta chains were sequenced from one sample in a study of blood T cell repertoires in COVID-19. The table came from immunoSEQ multiplex PCR; TCRdb's copy has only in-frame clones and leaves some out. This table holds tens of thousands of clones, around 79% found once. What was sequenced was peripheral blood. The receptors were sampled from a man aged 45 to 65 with COVID-19, enrolled during active disease.

The V gene is TRBV12-5, the J gene TRBJ1-2; D gene uncertain. In germline, CDR1 is LGHNT, CDR2 FRNRAP. The CDR3 totals 13 residues. V shed 5 bases and J shed 8 bases, with 15 bases lying between them. The CDR3 DNA reads as TGTGCTAGTGGTCCAAACCTCACGGGGGGCTACACCTTC. Translating it yields CASGPNLTGGYTF.

CDR3 bases: TGTGCCACCAGTGCCATCGATGGACAGGGCGACTATGGCTACACCTTC. Translated: CATSAIDGQGDYGYTF. This chain links TRBV24-1 with TRBJ1-2; 8 bases align to TRBD1. The germline V gene has CDR1 KGHDR and CDR2 SFDVKD. Germline trimming cut 5 bases from V and 3 bases from J; bases unmatched to any gene: 10. This CDR3 comprises 16 residues.

This clone was seen just once. The chain recombines TRBV5-1 with TRBJ2-7, with TRBD2 matching over 8 bases. Germline lookup yields CDR1 SGHRS and CDR2 YFSETQ. The CDR3 totals 16 residues. Germline trimming cut 5 bases from V and 5 bases from J; bases unmatched to any gene: 15. In DNA, the CDR3 is TGCGCCAGCAGTGGGGGAGCTAGCGGGTTGATTAACGAGCAGTACTTC. Translating it yields CASSGGASGLINEQYF.

In DNA, the CDR3 is TGTGCCAGCAGCCCGGGACTAGCGGGGGGGCCGAACACCGGGGAGCTGTTTTTT. The encoded protein is CASSPGLAGGPNTGELFF. The rearrangement uses TRBV7-3 and TRBJ2-2; 16 positions agree with TRBD2. The CDR3 contains 18 residues. Germline trimming cut 5 bases from V and 0 bases from J; bases unmatched to any gene: 3. Germline loops: CDR1 SGHTA, CDR2 FQGTGA. Using reference TRBV7-3 and TRBJ2-2 for the parts outside the CDR3, the full variable domain is GAGVSQTPSNKVTEKGKYVELRCDPISGHTALYWYRQSLGQGPEFLIYFQGTGAADDSGLPNDRFFAVRPEGSVSTLKIQRTERGDSAVYLCASSPGLAGGPNTGELFFGEGSRLTVL.

J is TRBJ2-2 and V is TRBV6-5; 7 nucleotides align to TRBD2. The CDR3 length is 14 residues. In germline, CDR1 is MNHEY, CDR2 SVGAGI. V was pared by 2 bases and J by 6 bases, with 3 bases of the junction left unmatched. Written as DNA, the CDR3 is TGTGCCAGCAGTTACGTGGGGGGGGCCGGGGAGCTGTTTTTT. Its translation is CASSYVGGAGELFF.

This clone has just a few counts. The V call is TRBV6-5, the J call TRBJ2-1; 8 bases are a match to TRBD2. The CDR3 runs to 15 residues. V shed 7 bases and J 5 bases; nucleotides not matched to a gene: 10. Germline V gene sequence: CDR1 MNHEY, CDR2 SVGAGI. CDR3 region: CASNKLADPNNEQFF. The CDR3, as DNA: TGTGCCAGCAACAAACTAGCGGACCCTAACAATGAGCAGTTCTTC.

This chain connects TRBV2 to TRBJ1-1; D remains unclear. Germline V gene data show CDR1 as SNHLY and CDR2 as FYNNEI. V was shortened by 2 bases and J by 4 bases, with 14 bases between the two germline ends. This CDR3 region has 15 residues. DNA for the CDR3: TGTGCCAGCAGTGAACGGACCGGGGTGGCCACTGAAGCTTTCTTT. It yields the protein CASSERTGVATEAFF.

This clone is medium-sized within its sample. The chain employs TRBV27 and TRBJ2-5, with D maybe TRBD2 (8 bases). This CDR3 has 20 residues. Trimming cost V 2 bases and J 0 bases, with 25 bases left between them. CDR1 is MNHEY and CDR2 is SMNVEV in the germline V gene (reference sequence). As DNA, the CDR3 is TGTGCCAGCAGTTTAAGCCAACGACAGGGCGGGAGGTTGTACCAAGAGACCCAGTACTTC. Protein product: CASSLSQRQGGRLYQETQYF.

This clone was observed a handful of times. In DNA, the CDR3 is TGTGCCAGCAGTGAAGAGGGGGCAGGCTATGGCTACACCTTC. Its protein is CASSEEGAGYGYTF. The rearrangement uses TRBV2 and TRBJ1-2; 7 bases agree with TRBD1. In germline, CDR1 is SNHLY, CDR2 FYNNEI. V lost 1 base to trimming and J lost 4 bases; unmatched junction nucleotides: 3. This CDR3 has 14 amino acids.

V is TRBV19 and J is TRBJ1-2; 7 bases match TRBD1. The CDR3 extends over 12 amino acids. CDR1 and CDR2 from the germline V gene are LNHDA and SQIVND (reference sequence). Trimming took 5 bases from V and 5 from J; bases not matched to a gene: 2. The CDR3 protein is CASSLQGYGYTF. CDR3 bases: TGTGCCAGTAGTCTACAGGGGTATGGCTACACCTTC. The complete variable domain, with remaining parts taken from reference TRBV19 and TRBJ1-2, reads DGGITQSPKYLFRKEGQNVTLSCEQNLNHDAMYWYRQDPGQGLRLIYYSQIVNDFQKGDIAEGYSVSREKKESFPLTVTSAQKNPTAFYLCASSLQGYGYTFGSGTRLTVV.

This clone is labeled medium-sized. The CDR3 is CASRAGTSFYEQYF. CDR3 sequence (DNA): TGCGCCAGCAGGGCCGGGACTAGCTTCTACGAGCAGTACTTC. The rearrangement joins TRBV10-1 to TRBJ2-7; 9 bases match TRBD2. Germline CDR1 reads WNHNN; CDR2 reads SYGVQD (reference sequence). The V segment lost 6 bases and the J segment 3 bases; nucleotides outside the gene matches: 6. The CDR3 contains 14 residues.

This rearrangement joins TRBV6-2 or TRBV6-3 to TRBJ2-3; 9 bases agree with TRBD2. Germline values: CDR1 MNHEY, CDR2 SVGEGT. This CDR3 region has 20 residues. With 2 bases clipped from V and 1 base from J, the junction kept 16 bases outside the gene matches. The CDR3 sequence is CASSYTAGTSGSRRTDTQYF. The CDR3 nucleotides are TGTGCCAGCAGTTACACTGCCGGTACTAGCGGGTCGAGGCGCACAGATACGCAGTATTTT.

The gene calls are TRBV14 and TRBJ2-7; 7 positions match TRBD1. V lost 3 bases, J lost 4 bases, and 6 bases stayed unmatched. The germline gives CDR1 SGHDN, CDR2 FVKESK. The CDR3 length is 14 residues. CDR3 sequence reads: CASSQTLQGYEQYF. The CDR3 nucleotides read TGTGCCAGCAGCCAGACACTACAGGGGTACGAGCAGTACTTC.

This chain uses TRBV12-5 with TRBJ1-2; D remains ambiguous. V gave up 3 bases and J gave up 9 bases, with 11 bases separating them. From germline, CDR1 is LGHNT and CDR2 FRNRAP. The CDR3 runs to 12 residues. The CDR3: CASGLGRTRYTF. For the CDR3, the DNA is TGTGCTAGTGGTTTAGGGAGGACTCGCTACACCTTC.

The rearrangement uses TRBV19 and TRBJ1-3; D is unclear. CDR3 size: 16 residues. Deletions cut 5 bases from V and 0 bases from J, with 14 bases between. Germline assignment: CDR1 LNHDA and CDR2 SQIVND (reference sequence). The CDR3 nucleotides read TGTGCCAGTAGTCCTGCGGGGTACGACTCTGGAAACACCATATATTTT. Residues: CASSPAGYDSGNTIYF.